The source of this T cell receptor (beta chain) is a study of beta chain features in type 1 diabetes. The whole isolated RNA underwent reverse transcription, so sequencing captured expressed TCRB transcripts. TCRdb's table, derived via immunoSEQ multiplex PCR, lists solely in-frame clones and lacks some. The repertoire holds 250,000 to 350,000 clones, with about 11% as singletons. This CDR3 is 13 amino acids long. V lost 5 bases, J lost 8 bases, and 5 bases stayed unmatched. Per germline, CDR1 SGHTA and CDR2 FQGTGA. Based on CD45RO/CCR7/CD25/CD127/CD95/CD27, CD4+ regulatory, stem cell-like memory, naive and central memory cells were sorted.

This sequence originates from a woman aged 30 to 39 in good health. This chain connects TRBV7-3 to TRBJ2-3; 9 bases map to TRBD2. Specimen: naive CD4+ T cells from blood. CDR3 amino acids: CASSLTAGGTQYF. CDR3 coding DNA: TGTGCCAGCAGCCTCACAGCGGGAGGTACGCAGTATTTT.